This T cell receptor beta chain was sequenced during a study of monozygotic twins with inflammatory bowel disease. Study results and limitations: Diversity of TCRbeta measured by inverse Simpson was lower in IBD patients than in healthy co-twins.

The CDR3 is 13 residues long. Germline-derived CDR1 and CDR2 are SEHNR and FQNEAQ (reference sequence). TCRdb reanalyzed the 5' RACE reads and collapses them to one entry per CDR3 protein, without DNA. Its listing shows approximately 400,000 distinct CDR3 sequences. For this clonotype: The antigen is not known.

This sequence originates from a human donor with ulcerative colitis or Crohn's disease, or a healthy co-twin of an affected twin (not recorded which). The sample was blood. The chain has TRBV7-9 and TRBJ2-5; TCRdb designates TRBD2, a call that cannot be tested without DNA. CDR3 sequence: CASSASGRETQYF.